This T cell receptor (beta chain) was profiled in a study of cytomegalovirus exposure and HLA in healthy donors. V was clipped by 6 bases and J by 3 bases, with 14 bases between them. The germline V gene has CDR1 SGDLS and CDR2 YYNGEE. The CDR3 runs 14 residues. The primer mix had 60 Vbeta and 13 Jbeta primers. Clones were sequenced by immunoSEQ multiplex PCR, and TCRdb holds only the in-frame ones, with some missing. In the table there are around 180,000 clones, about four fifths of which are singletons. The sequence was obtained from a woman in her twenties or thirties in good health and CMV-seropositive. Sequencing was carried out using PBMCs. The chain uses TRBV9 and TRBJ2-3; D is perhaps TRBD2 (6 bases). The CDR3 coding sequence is TGTGCCAGCACCGGAGGGAGAAATACAGATACGCAGTATTTT. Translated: CASTGGRNTDTQYF. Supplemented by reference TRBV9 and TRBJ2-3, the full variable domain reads DSGVTQTPKHLITATGQRVTLRCSPRSGDLSVYWYQQSLDQGLQFLIQYYNGEERAKGNILERFSAQQFPDLHSELNLSSLELGDSALYFCASTGGRNTDTQYFGPGTRLTVL.